Included here is one TCR beta chain sequence, with context. Profiled with immunoSEQ multiplex PCR; TCRdb holds only in-frame clones, not every one. Of 150,000 to 200,000 clones in the sample, 85% to 90% are singletons; the top ten hold 4.9%. The data stem from a study of control samples from healthy donors and cancer patients. This CDR3 has 15 residues. The germline V gene encodes CDR1 LNHDA and CDR2 SQIVND (reference sequence). J gave up 6 bases and V 2 bases, and 6 bases lay outside the gene matches. The sequencing input was blood. The rearrangement links TRBV19 to TRBJ2-3, with TRBD2 matching over 9 bases. The origin of this receptor is a woman aged 25 to 39 in good health. Here the CDR3 reads CASSIFSGGLDTQYF. The CDR3 DNA sequence: TGTGCCAGTAGTATATTTAGCGGGGGACTTGATACGCAGTATTTT.